This paragraph covers one T cell receptor (beta chain) sequence. Its antigen is currently unknown. The data stem from a study of OX40 agonist ivuxolimab in advanced cancers. About the research overall: Subjects had a mean age of around 63 years, with a range of roughly 20 to 80; around 84% were male. General observations from the study: Antigen targets of the expanded peripheral T cells went undetermined. Expanded clones belonging to CD8+ T cells outnumbered, on average, those of CD4+. Dosing at 0.1 to 3.0 mg/kg was accompanied by clonal expansion of CD4+ and CD8+ blood T cells by week 6.

The assay was immunoSEQ multiplex PCR, and TCRdb's table has in-frame clones only and misses some. Here the sample spans about 71,000 clones, under 90% being singletons. The V gene lost 8 bases and the J gene lost 2 bases, with 15 bases spanning the gap. This CDR3 has 14 residues. CDR1 is MDHEN and CDR2 is SYDVKM in the germline V gene. The V gene is TRBV28, the J gene TRBJ1-2, with D perhaps TRBD1 (6 bases). Sequences were derived from CD4+ or CD8+ T cells sorted from blood, sampled in a trial of the OX40 agonist ivuxolimab. The TCR originated in an adult with an advanced solid tumor such as melanoma, head and neck, liver or kidney cancer. CDR3 loop: CASRGQGFNYGYTF. CDR3 DNA sequence: TGTGCCAGCCGGGGGCAGGGGTTCAACTATGGCTACACCTTC.